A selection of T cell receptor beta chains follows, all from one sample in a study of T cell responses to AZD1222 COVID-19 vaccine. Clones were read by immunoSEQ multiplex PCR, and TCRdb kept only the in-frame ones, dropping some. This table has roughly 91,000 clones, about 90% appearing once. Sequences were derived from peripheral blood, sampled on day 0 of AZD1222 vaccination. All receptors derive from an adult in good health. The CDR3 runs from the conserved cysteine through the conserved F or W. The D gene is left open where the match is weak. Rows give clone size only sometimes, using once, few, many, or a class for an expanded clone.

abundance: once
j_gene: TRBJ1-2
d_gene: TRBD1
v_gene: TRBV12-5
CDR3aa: CASAKGQGARGYTF
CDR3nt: TGTGCTAGTGCCAAGGGACAGGGGGCAAGAGGCTACACCTTC

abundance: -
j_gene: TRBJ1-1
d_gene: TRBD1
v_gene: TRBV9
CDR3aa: CASSGAGGSTEAFF
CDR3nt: TGTGCCAGCAGCGGAGCAGGGGGTAGCACTGAAGCTTTCTTT

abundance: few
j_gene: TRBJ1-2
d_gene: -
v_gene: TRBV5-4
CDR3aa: CASIHWGQTHLGYTF
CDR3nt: TGTGCCAGCATTCATTGGGGTCAGACCCACCTTGGCTACACCTTC

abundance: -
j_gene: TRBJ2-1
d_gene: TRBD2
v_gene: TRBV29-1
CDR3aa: CSVEGLAGGYNEQFF
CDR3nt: TGCAGCGTTGAAGGACTAGCGGGAGGATACAATGAGCAGTTCTTC

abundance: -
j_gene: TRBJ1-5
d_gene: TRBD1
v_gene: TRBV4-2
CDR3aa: CASSQVSGTGLYSNQPQHF
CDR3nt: TGTGCCAGCAGCCAAGTCTCCGGGACAGGTCTTTATAGCAATCAGCCCCAGCATTTT

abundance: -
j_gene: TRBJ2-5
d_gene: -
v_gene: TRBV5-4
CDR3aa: CASGRAPRETQYF
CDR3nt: TGTGCCAGCGGGCGGGCGCCGAGAGAGACCCAGTACTTC

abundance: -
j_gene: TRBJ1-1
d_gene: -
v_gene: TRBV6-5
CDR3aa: CASSYSVDRPNTEAFF
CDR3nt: TGTGCCAGCAGTTACTCGGTAGACAGGCCAAACACTGAAGCTTTCTTT

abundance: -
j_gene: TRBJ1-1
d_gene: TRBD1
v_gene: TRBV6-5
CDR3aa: CASENRGRRTEAFF
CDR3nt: TGTGCCAGTGAAAACAGGGGGCGAAGAACTGAAGCTTTCTTT

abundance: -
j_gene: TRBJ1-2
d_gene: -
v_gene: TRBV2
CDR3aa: CAGSGQGNYGYTF
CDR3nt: TGTGCCGGCAGCGGCCAGGGGAACTATGGCTACACCTTC

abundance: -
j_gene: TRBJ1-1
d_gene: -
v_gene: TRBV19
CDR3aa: CASSILSLTNTEAFF
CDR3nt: TGTGCCAGTAGTATCCTATCTCTGACTAACACTGAAGCTTTCTTT

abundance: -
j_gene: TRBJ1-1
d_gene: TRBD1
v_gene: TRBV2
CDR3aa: CASSGPGQGKGGTEAFF
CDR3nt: TGTGCCAGCAGTGGCCCGGGACAGGGTAAAGGGGGCACTGAAGCTTTCTTT

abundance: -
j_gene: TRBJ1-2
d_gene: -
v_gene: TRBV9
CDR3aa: CASSDQTYGYTF
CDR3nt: TGTGCCAGCAGCGACCAAACCTATGGCTACACCTTC

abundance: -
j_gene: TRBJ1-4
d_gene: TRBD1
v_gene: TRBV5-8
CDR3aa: CASSPGQHNEKLFF
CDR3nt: TGTGCCAGCAGCCCGGGACAGCATAATGAAAAACTGTTTTTT

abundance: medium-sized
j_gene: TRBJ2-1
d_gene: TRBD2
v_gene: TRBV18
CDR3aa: CASLAANYNEQFF
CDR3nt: TGTGCCAGCCTAGCGGCGAACTACAATGAGCAGTTCTTC

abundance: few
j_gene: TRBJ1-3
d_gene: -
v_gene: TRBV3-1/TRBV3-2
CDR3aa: CASSPPHSGNTIYF
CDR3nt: TGTGCCAGCAGCCCCCCCCACTCTGGAAACACCATATATTTT

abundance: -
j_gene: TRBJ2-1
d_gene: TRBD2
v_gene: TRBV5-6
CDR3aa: CASSLFSGGANEQFF
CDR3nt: TGTGCCAGCAGCTTATTTAGCGGGGGGGCCAATGAGCAGTTCTTC

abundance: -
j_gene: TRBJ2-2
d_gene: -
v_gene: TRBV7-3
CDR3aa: CASSLKGQNTGELFF
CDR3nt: TGTGCCAGCAGCTTAAAGGGACAGAACACCGGGGAGCTGTTTTTT

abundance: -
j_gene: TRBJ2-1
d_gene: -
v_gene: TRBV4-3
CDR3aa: CASSQRGSGNEQFF
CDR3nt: TGCGCCAGCAGCCAAAGAGGTTCGGGGAATGAGCAGTTCTTC

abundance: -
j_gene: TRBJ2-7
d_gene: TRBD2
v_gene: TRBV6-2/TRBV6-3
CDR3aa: CASSHNLAGARGGYEQYF
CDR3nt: TGTGCCAGCAGCCATAATCTAGCGGGGGCACGAGGGGGCTACGAGCAGTACTTC

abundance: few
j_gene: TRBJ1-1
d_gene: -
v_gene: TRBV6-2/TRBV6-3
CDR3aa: CASSYLGPEAFF
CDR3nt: TGTGCCAGCAGTTACCTAGGGCCTGAAGCTTTCTTT

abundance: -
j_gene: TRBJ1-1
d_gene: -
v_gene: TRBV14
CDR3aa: CASSQQVTEAFF
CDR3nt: TGTGCCAGCAGCCAACAAGTTACTGAAGCTTTCTTT

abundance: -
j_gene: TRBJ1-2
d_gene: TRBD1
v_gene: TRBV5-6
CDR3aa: CASSLAPGTVHGYTF
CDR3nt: TGTGCCAGCAGCTTGGCCCCCGGGACAGTTCATGGCTACACCTTC

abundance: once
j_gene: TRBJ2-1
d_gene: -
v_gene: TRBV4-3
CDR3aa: CASSQEAGTYNEQFF
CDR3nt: TGCGCCAGCAGCCAAGAGGCAGGGACTTACAATGAGCAGTTCTTC

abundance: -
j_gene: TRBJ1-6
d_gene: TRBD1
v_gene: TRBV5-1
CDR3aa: CASSPGGTAGSPLHF
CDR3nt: TGCGCCAGCAGCCCGGGGGGGACAGCGGGATCACCCCTCCACTTT

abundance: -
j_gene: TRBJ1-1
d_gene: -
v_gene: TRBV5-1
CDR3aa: CASSGRETRPNTEAFF
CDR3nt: TGTGCCAGCAGCGGCCGTGAGACCCGGCCTAACACTGAAGCTTTCTTT

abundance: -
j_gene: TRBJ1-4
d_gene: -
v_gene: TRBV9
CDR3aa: CASSVGNRINEKLFF
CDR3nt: TGTGCCAGCAGCGTAGGGAACAGAATTAATGAAAAACTGTTTTTT

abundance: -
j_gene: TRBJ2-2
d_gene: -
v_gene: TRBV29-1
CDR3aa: CSVELGGGATGELFF
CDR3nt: TGCAGCGTTGAATTGGGGGGAGGAGCCACCGGGGAGCTGTTTTTT

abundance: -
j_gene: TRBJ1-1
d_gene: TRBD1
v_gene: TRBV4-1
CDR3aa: CASSLGQGLEAFF
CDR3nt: TGCGCCAGCAGCCTGGGACAGGGCCTTGAAGCTTTCTTT

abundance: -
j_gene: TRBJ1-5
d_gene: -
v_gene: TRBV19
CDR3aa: CASSIVGGGNQPQHF
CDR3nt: TGTGCCAGTAGTATAGTCGGGGGTGGCAATCAGCCCCAGCATTTT

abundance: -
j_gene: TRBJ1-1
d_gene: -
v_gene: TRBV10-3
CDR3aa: CAISESAFMNTEAFF
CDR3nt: TGTGCCATCAGTGAGTCGGCCTTTATGAACACTGAAGCTTTCTTT

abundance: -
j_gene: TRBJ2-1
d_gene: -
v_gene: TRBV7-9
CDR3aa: CASSLATVSYNEQFF
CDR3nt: TGTGCCAGCAGCTTAGCCACCGTCTCCTACAATGAGCAGTTCTTC

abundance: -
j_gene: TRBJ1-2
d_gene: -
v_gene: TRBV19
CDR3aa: CASSINRDGTTSYGYTF
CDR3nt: TGTGCCAGTAGTATAAATAGGGACGGAACGACCTCATATGGCTACACCTTC

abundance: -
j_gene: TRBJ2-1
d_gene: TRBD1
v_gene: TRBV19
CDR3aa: CASRGDRVDNEQFF
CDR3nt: TGTGCCAGTAGGGGGGACAGGGTAGACAATGAGCAGTTCTTC

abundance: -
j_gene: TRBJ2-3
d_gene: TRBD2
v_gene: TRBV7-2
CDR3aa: CASCYGGDADTQYF
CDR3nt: TGTGCCAGCTGTTACGGGGGGGATGCAGATACGCAGTATTTT

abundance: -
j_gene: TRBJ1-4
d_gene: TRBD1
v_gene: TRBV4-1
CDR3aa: CASSHVTGGSNEKLFF
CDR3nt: TGCGCCAGCAGCCATGTTACAGGGGGCTCTAATGAAAAACTGTTTTTT

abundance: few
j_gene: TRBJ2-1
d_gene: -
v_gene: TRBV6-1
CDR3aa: CASSEPLGGGRRGNEQFF
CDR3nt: TGTGCCAGCAGTGAGCCCTTGGGTGGCGGGAGAAGGGGGAATGAGCAGTTCTTC

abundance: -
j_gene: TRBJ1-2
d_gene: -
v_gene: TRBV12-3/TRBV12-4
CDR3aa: CASSLEGYGYTF
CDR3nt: TGTGCCAGCAGTTTGGAAGGGTATGGCTACACCTTC

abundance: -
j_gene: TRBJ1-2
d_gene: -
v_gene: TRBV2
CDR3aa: CASSFDTSVGGYTF
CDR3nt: TGTGCCAGCAGTTTTGACACATCAGTAGGGGGCTACACCTTC

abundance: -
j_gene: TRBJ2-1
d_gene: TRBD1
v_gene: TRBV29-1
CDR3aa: CSGRTGALKEGEQFF
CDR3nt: TGCAGCGGAAGGACAGGGGCCCTGAAGGAGGGTGAGCAGTTCTTC

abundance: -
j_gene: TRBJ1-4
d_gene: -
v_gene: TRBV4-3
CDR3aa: CASSQGQMDNEKLFF
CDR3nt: TGCGCCAGCAGCCAAGGTCAGATGGATAATGAAAAACTGTTTTTT

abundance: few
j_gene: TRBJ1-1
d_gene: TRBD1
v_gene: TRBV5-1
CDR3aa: CASSLYPGTAKAFF
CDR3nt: TGTGCCAGCAGCTTGTACCCAGGGACAGCAAAAGCTTTCTTT

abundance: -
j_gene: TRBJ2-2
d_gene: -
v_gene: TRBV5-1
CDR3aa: CASSLGQPTGELFF
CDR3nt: TGCGCCAGCAGCTTGGGCCAGCCCACCGGGGAGCTGTTTTTT

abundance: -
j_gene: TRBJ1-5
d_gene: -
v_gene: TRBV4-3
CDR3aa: CASSQDWSTQPQHF
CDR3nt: TGCGCCAGCAGCCAAGATTGGAGTACTCAGCCCCAGCATTTT

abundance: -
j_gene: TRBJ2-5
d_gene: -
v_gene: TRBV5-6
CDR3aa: CASSLALRQGETQYF
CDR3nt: TGTGCCAGCAGCTTGGCACTCCGGCAGGGGGAGACCCAGTACTTC

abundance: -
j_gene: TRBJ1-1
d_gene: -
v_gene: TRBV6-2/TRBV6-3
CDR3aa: CASSPEGVRTEAFF
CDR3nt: TGTGCCAGCAGTCCGGAAGGGGTTCGGACTGAAGCTTTCTTT

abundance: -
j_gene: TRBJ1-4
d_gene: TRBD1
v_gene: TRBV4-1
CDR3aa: CASSQRGIGTGEKLFF
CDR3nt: TGCGCCAGCAGCCAAAGGGGTATAGGGACAGGGGAAAAACTGTTTTTT